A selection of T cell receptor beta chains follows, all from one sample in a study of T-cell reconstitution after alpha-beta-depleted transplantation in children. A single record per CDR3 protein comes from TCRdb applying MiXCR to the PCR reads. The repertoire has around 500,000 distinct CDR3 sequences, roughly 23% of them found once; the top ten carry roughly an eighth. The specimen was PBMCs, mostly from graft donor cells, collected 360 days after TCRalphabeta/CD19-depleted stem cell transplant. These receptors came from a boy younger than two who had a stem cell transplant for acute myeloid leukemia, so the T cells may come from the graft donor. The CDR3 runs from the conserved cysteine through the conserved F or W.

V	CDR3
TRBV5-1	CASSLGTVWPEKLFF
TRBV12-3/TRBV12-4	CASSLQGASGFYEQYF
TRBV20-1	CSARTGNTYEQYF
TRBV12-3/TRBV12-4	CASSAYRAHSTPDTQYF
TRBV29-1	CSVAGTGRGSSYEQYF
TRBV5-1	CASSFPDIGTEAFF
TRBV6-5	CASSYSGTGYSNSPLHF
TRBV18	CASSPGQTGYGYTF
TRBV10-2	CASSGTGANSGANVLTF
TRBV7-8	CASSLVQRTEAFF
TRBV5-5	CASSLFGAGGISYNEQFF
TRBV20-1	CSPYQTSGTSTDTQYF
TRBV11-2	CASPVLGGQKPGANVLTF
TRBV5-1	CASSFPSGDNEQFF
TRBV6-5	CASSSLGRGVEKLFF